This TCR beta chain was found in a study of Ad26.COV2.S vaccination and SARS-CoV-2 variants. Here immunoSEQ multiplex PCR was the method, and the copy in TCRdb shows in-frame clones only, minus some. In the table there are approximately 150,000 clones, roughly 88% of which are singletons. Trimming removed 0 bases at V and 2 bases at J, with 8 bases between. Germline V gene sequence: CDR1 LGHNA, CDR2 YSLEER. This CDR3 has 15 amino acids. The chain couples TRBV4-3 to TRBJ2-4; tentatively, D is TRBD2 (5 bases). Sequenced material: peripheral blood, taken after recovery from COVID-19. The source of this sequence is a human donor who had recovered from COVID-19. The CDR3 protein is CASSQDPGTKNIQYF. CDR3 coding DNA: TGCGCCAGCAGCCAAGATCCCGGGACCAAAAACATTCAGTACTTC.